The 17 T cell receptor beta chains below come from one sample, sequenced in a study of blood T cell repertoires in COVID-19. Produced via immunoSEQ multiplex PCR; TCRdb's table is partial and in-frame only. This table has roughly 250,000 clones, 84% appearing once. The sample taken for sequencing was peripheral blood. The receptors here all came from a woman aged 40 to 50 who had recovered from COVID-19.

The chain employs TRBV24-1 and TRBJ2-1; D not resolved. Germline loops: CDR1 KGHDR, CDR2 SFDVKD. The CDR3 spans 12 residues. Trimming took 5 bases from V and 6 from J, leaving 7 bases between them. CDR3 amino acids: CATSASLNEQFF. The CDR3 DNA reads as TGTGCCACCAGTGCCAGTCTCAATGAGCAGTTCTTC.

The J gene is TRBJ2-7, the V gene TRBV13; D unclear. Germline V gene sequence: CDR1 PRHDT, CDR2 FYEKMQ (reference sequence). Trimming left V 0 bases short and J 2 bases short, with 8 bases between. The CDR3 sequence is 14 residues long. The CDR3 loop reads CASSLGPPAYEQYF. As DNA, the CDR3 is TGTGCCAGCAGCTTAGGCCCCCCTGCCTACGAGCAGTACTTC.

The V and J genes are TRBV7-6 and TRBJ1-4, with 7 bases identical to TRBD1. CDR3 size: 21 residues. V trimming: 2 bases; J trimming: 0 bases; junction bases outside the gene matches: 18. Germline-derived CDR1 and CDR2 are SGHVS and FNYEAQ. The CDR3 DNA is TGTGCCAGCAGCTTAAGCCCACCCGGGACAGCAACCGTGCCAACTAATGAAAAACTGTTTTTT. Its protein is CASSLSPPGTATVPTNEKLFF.

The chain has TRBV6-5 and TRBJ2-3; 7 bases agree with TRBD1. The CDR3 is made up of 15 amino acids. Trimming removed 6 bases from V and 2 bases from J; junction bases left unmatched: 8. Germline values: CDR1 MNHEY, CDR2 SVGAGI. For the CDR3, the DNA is TGTGCCAGCAGGTCGACAGGGAGAATCACAGATACGCAGTATTTT. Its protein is CASRSTGRITDTQYF.

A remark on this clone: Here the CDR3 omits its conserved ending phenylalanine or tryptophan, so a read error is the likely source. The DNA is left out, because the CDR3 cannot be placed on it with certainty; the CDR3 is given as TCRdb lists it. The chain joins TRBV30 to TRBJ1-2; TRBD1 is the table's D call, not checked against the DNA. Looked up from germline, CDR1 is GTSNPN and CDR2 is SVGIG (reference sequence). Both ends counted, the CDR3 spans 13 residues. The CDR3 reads CAWSVGGGAGPKL.

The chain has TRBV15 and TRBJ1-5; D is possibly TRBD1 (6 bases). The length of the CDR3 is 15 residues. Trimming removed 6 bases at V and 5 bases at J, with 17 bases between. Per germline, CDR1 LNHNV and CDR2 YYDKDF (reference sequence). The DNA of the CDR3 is TGTGCCACCAGGATGGGGGGGCTCATCGATCAGCCCCAGCATTTT. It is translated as CATRMGGLIDQPQHF.

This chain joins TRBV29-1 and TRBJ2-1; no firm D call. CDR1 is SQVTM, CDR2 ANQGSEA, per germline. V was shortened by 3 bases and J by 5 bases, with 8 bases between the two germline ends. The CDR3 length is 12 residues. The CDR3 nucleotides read TGCAGCGTTGATCTCTCAGACAATGAGCAGTTCTTC. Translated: CSVDLSDNEQFF.

The CDR3 sequence is CASSQGGTFQETQYF. The CDR3 region has the DNA TGTGCCAGCAGCCAAGGGGGGACTTTCCAAGAGACCCAGTACTTC. The rearrangement joins TRBV3-1 (or the pseudogene TRBV3-2) to TRBJ2-5; tentative D call: TRBD2 (6 bases). V shed 1 base and J shed 1 base, with 10 bases lying between them. CDR3 size: 15 residues. Germline assignment: CDR1 LGHDT and CDR2 YNNKEL (reference sequence).

CDR3 protein: CASSLGEGDTIYF. The CDR3 coding sequence is TGTGCCAGCAGCTTAGGGGAAGGGGACACCATATATTTT. The V gene is TRBV7-9, the J gene TRBJ1-3, with D maybe TRBD1 (5 bases). This CDR3 has 13 residues. Germline V gene sequence: CDR1 SEHNR, CDR2 FQNEAQ (reference sequence). The V end lost 1 base, the J end lost 8 bases, and 9 bases lay between the germline ends.

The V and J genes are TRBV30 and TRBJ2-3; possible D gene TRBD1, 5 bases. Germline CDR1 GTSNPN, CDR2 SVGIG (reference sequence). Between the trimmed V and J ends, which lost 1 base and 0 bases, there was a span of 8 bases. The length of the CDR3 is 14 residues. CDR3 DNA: TGTGCCTGGAGTGCAGGGATTAGCACAGATACGCAGTATTTT. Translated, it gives CAWSAGISTDTQYF. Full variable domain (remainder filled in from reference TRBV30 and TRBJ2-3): SQTIHQWPATLVQPVGSPLSLECTVEGTSNPNLYWYRQAAGRGLQLLFYSVGIGQISSEVPQNLSASRPQDRQFILSSKKLLLSDSGFYLCAWSAGISTDTQYFGPGTRLTVL.

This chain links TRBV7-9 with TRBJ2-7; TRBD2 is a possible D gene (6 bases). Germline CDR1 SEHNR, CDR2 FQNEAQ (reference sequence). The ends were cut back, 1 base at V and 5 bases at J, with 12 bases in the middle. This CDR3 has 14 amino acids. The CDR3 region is CASSLDGREDEQYF. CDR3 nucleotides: TGTGCCAGCAGCTTAGATGGCAGGGAGGACGAGCAGTACTTC.

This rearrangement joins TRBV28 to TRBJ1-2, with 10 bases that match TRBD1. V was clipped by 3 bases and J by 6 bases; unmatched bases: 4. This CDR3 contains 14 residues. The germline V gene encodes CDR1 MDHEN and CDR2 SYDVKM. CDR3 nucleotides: TGTGCCAGCAGTTTCGGGACAGGGGAAAATGGCTACACCTTC. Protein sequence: CASSFGTGENGYTF.

CDR3 nucleotide sequence: TGTGCCAGCAGCGCTCGCGGGGGGGCGCGGTATGGCTACACCTTC. This gives the protein CASSARGGARYGYTF. The rearrangement uses TRBV9 and TRBJ1-2; tentatively, D is TRBD1 (6 bases). V lost 3 bases and J 5 bases, leaving 17 bases between the germline ends. Germline V gene sequence: CDR1 SGDLS, CDR2 YYNGEE. The CDR3 extends over 15 amino acids.

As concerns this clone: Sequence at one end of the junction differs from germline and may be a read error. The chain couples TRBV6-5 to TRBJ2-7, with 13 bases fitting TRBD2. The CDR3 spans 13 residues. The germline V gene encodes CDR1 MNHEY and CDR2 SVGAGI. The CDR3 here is CASTELAGGSLNF. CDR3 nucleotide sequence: TGTGCCAGCACGGAACTAGCGGGGGGGTCCTTGAACTTC.

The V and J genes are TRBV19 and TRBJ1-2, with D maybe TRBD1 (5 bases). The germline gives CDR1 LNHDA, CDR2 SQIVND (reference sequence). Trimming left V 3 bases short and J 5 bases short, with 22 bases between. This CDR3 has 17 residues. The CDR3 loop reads CASSISISAGRLYGYTF. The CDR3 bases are TGTGCCAGTAGTATTTCTATATCCGCGGGACGGCTATATGGCTACACCTTC.

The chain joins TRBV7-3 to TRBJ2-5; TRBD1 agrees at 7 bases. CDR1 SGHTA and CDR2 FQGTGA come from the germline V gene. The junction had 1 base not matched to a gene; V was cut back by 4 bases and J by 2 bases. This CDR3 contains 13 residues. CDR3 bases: TGTGCCAGCAGCTCGACAGGGCAAGAGACCCAGTACTTC. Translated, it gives CASSSTGQETQYF.

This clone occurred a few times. CDR3 DNA: TGTGCCAGCAGCCAAGACGGGACAGGGGGCAACGAGCAGTACTTC. As protein: CASSQDGTGGNEQYF. The rearrangement uses TRBV3-1 (or the pseudogene TRBV3-2) and TRBJ2-7; 12 bases map to TRBD1. The CDR3 is 15 amino acids. Germline V gene sequence: CDR1 LGHDT, CDR2 YNNKEL (reference sequence). J was trimmed by 5 bases and V by 0 bases; bases with no gene match: 2.